This is a list of T cell receptor beta chains from one sample in a study of T-cell memory formation after mild COVID-19. TCRdb reprocessed the 5' RACE reads with MiXCR, giving one entry per CDR3 protein. The sample shows tens of thousands of distinct CDR3 sequences, 9.5% to 15% of them seen only once. The sequenced sample consisted of PBMCs or a T cell subset sorted from them (not recorded which). The receptors shown here come from a man aged 18 to 35 who had mild COVID-19 (a few samples of this study predate the infection). Cell type and time point are not known. Each CDR3 is given with its conserved first and last residue. Fields, in order: CDR3 protein, CDR3 DNA, V gene, J gene, D gene, clone size. The D gene is left open where the match is weak. Expanded clones are given a class, and other clones once, few, many or no size at all.

CDR3: CSAYPGQASHEQYF; DNA: TGCAGTGCTTACCCGGGACAGGCGTCCCACGAGCAGTACTTC; V: TRBV20-1; J: TRBJ2-7; D: TRBD1; size: NA
CDR3: CASSAEVDRVGLEQYF; DNA: TGTGCCAGCAGCGCGGAGGTGGACAGGGTCGGTCTCGAGCAGTACTTC; V: TRBV7-9; J: TRBJ2-7; D: TRBD1; size: few
CDR3: CASSFPNQETQYF; DNA: TGTGCCAGCAGCTTCCCCAACCAAGAGACCCAGTACTTC; V: TRBV7-9; J: TRBJ2-5; D: NA; size: few
CDR3: CASSRVGILPDTQYF; DNA: TGTGCCAGCAGCCGCGTCGGTATCCTCCCAGATACGCAGTATTTT; V: TRBV7-9; J: TRBJ2-3; D: NA; size: few
CDR3: CASSGGQLSGNTIYF; DNA: TGTGCCAGCAGTGGGGGACAGCTCTCTGGAAACACCATATATTTT; V: TRBV2; J: TRBJ1-3; D: TRBD1; size: NA
CDR3: CSARGGRRYHTEAFF; DNA: TGCAGTGCTAGAGGGGGTCGAAGGTACCACACTGAAGCTTTCTTT; V: TRBV20-1; J: TRBJ1-1; D: NA; size: NA
CDR3: CASSLVGPDTQYF; DNA: TGTGCCAGCAGCTTAGTTGGGCCGGATACGCAGTATTTT; V: TRBV7-2; J: TRBJ2-3; D: NA; size: few
CDR3: CASSYGARAFF; DNA: TGTGCCAGCAGTTACGGGGCGCGAGCTTTCTTT; V: TRBV6-2/TRBV6-3; J: TRBJ1-1; D: NA; size: few
CDR3: CASSGGNTGELFF; DNA: TGTGCCAGCAGTGGGGGTAACACCGGGGAGCTGTTTTTT; V: TRBV6-4; J: TRBJ2-2; D: NA; size: few
CDR3: CASRPGVMSNQPQHF; DNA: TGTGCCAGTAGGCCTGGGGTAATGAGCAATCAGCCCCAGCATTTT; V: TRBV19; J: TRBJ1-5; D: NA; size: NA
CDR3: CASSVGLAGNNEQFF; DNA: TGTGCCAGCAGCGTTGGACTAGCGGGTAACAATGAGCAGTTCTTC; V: TRBV7-3; J: TRBJ2-1; D: TRBD2; size: medium-sized
CDR3: CASSPRTGGYNEQFF; DNA: TGCGCCAGCAGCCCCAGGACAGGGGGTTACAATGAGCAGTTCTTC; V: TRBV5-1; J: TRBJ2-1; D: TRBD1; size: NA
CDR3: CASSRQGTGELFF; DNA: TGTGCCAGCAGTAGACAGGGGACCGGGGAGCTGTTTTTT; V: TRBV27; J: TRBJ2-2; D: TRBD1; size: few
CDR3: CASSSLDSGTHEQFF; DNA: TGTGCCAGCAGCTCCCTGGACAGCGGTACCCATGAGCAGTTCTTC; V: TRBV5-5; J: TRBJ2-1; D: NA; size: NA
CDR3: CASGTPTGGPYNEQFF; DNA: TGTGCCAGCGGTACACCTACAGGGGGTCCTTACAATGAGCAGTTCTTC; V: TRBV9; J: TRBJ2-1; D: TRBD1; size: few
CDR3: CASRGQGDEQFF; DNA: TGTGCCAGCAGGGGACAGGGCGATGAGCAGTTCTTC; V: TRBV7-9; J: TRBJ2-1; D: TRBD1; size: NA
CDR3: CASSFGRGGYNEQFF; DNA: TGTGCCAGCAGTTTTGGGCGGGGCGGCTACAATGAGCAGTTCTTC; V: TRBV27; J: TRBJ2-1; D: NA; size: NA
CDR3: CASSPDRGSGNTIYF; DNA: TGCGCCAGCAGCCCGGACAGGGGATCTGGAAACACCATATATTTT; V: TRBV4-1; J: TRBJ1-3; D: TRBD1; size: NA
CDR3: CASKDSEAFF; DNA: TGTGCCAGCAAGGACAGTGAAGCTTTCTTT; V: TRBV12-3/TRBV12-4; J: TRBJ1-1; D: NA; size: NA
CDR3: CASSSRATSSYEQYF; DNA: TGTGCCAGCAGCTCTCGGGCCACGAGCTCCTACGAGCAGTACTTC; V: TRBV7-8; J: TRBJ2-7; D: NA; size: few
CDR3: CASSYEGDQPQHF; DNA: TGTGCCAGCAGTTATGAGGGAGATCAGCCCCAGCATTTT; V: TRBV12-3/TRBV12-4; J: TRBJ1-5; D: NA; size: NA
CDR3: CASSEALGPFSTEAFF; DNA: TGTGCCAGCAGTGAAGCCCTGGGACCGTTCTCCACTGAAGCTTTCTTT; V: TRBV6-1; J: TRBJ1-1; D: NA; size: NA
CDR3: CASSPGTVSSNTGELFF; DNA: TGTGCCAGCAGCCCCGGGACAGTATCGTCGAACACCGGGGAGCTGTTTTTT; V: TRBV11-3; J: TRBJ2-2; D: TRBD1; size: few
CDR3: CASTLMWGGEQYF; DNA: TGTGCCAGCACCCTAATGTGGGGGGGCGAGCAGTACTTC; V: TRBV6-5; J: TRBJ2-7; D: TRBD2; size: once
CDR3: CASSLTGGGYNEQFF; DNA: TGTGCCAGCAGCCTGACTGGCGGGGGTTACAATGAGCAGTTCTTC; V: TRBV28; J: TRBJ2-1; D: TRBD2; size: few
CDR3: CASSPTLTEAFF; DNA: TGTGCCAGCAGTCCGACACTTACTGAAGCTTTCTTT; V: TRBV6-2/TRBV6-3; J: TRBJ1-1; D: NA; size: few
CDR3: CASSDGQAHTDTQYF; DNA: TGTGCCAGCAGTGACGGGCAGGCCCACACAGATACGCAGTATTTT; V: TRBV6-1; J: TRBJ2-3; D: NA; size: many
CDR3: CASSEGLAGTTDTQYF; DNA: TGTGCCAGCAGTGAGGGACTAGCGGGGACCACAGATACGCAGTATTTT; V: TRBV12-3/TRBV12-4; J: TRBJ2-3; D: TRBD2; size: NA